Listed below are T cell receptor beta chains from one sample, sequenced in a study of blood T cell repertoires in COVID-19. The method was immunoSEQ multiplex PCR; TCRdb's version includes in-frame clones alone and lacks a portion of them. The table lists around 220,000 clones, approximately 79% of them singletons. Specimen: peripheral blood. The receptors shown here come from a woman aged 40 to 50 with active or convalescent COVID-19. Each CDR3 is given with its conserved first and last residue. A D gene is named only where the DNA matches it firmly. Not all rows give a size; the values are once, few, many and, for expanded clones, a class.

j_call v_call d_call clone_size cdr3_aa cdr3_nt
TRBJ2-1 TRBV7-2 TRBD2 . CASSLVPAGSGEQFF TGTGCCAGCAGCTTAGTTCCAGCGGGGTCGGGTGAGCAGTTCTTC
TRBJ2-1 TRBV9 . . CASSQALIHEQFF TGTGCCAGCAGCCAGGCCCTAATCCATGAGCAGTTCTTC
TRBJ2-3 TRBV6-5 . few CASSYGGWADTQYF TGTGCCAGCAGTTACGGGGGGTGGGCAGATACGCAGTATTTT
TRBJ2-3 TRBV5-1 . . CASSLSQGRNTQYF TGCGCCAGCAGCTTGTCCCAGGGAAGGAATACGCAGTATTTT
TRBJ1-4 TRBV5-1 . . CASSKDPAREKLFF TGCGCCAGCAGCAAAGACCCTGCGAGGGAAAAACTGTTTTTT
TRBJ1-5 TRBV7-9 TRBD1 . CASSDRDSNQPQHF TGTGCCAGCAGCGACAGGGATAGCAATCAGCCCCAGCATTTT
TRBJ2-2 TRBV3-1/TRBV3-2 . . CANGGPVPGELFF TGTGCCAACGGGGGGCCCGTCCCCGGGGAGCTGTTTTTT
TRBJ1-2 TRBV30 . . CAWRQDSLYGYTF TGTGCCTGGAGACAGGACAGCCTCTATGGCTACACCTTC
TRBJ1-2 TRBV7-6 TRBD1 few CASSPMGQGNYGYTF TGTGCCAGCAGCCCAATGGGACAGGGGAACTATGGCTACACCTTC
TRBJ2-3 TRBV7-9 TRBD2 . CASSAELAGGLDTQYF TGTGCCAGCAGCGCAGAACTAGCGGGGGGCCTGGATACGCAGTATTTT
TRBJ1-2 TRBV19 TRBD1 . CASSPRTGGTYGYTF TGTGCCAGTAGTCCGCGGACAGGGGGTACTTATGGCTACACCTTC
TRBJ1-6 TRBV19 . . CASREGVSPLHF TGTGCCAGTAGGGAGGGCGTTTCACCCCTCCACTTT
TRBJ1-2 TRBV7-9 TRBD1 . CASSLGQGGNGYTF TGTGCCAGCAGCTTAGGACAGGGAGGAAATGGCTACACCTTC
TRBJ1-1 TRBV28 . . CASSSYGSLNTEAFF TGTGCCAGCTCAAGCTACGGGAGCTTGAACACTGAAGCTTTCTTT
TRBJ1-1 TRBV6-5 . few CASSPRPQSSTRAFF TGTGCCAGCAGTCCGAGGCCGCAAAGCTCGACTAGAGCTTTCTTT
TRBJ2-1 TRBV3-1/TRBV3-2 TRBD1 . CASSQQGASPGFF TGTGCCAGCAGCCAACAGGGGGCAAGCCCGGGGTTCTTC
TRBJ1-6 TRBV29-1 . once CSVLPREGSPLHF TGCAGCGTCTTGCCCAGGGAGGGGTCACCCCTCCACTTT
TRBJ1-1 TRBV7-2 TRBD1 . CASSLGSGTGTSAFF TGTGCCAGCAGCTTAGGATCCGGGACAGGGACTTCAGCTTTCTTT
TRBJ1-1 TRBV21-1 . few CASSKKGAHRGENTEAFF TGTGCCAGCAGCAAAAAGGGGGCTCACAGGGGGGAGAACACTGAAGCTTTCTTT
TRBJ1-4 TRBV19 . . CASSIQGRANEKLFF TGTGCCAGTAGTATACAGGGTCGGGCTAATGAAAAACTGTTTTTT
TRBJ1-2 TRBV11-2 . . CASSRQPNYGYTF TGTGCCAGCAGCCGACAGCCTAACTATGGCTACACCTTC
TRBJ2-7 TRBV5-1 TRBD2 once CASSLAPGLAGAYEQYF TGCGCCAGCAGCTTGGCGCCGGGACTAGCGGGGGCATACGAGCAGTACTTC
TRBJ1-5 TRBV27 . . CASSFAGGNQPQHF TGTGCCAGCAGTTTCGCGGGGGGCAATCAGCCCCAGCATTTT
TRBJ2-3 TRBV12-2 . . CASRPRGSGNTDTQYF TGTGCAAGTCGCCCCCGTGGATCAGGGAACACAGATACGCAGTATTTT
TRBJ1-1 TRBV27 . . CASSLSGGNTEAFF TGTGCCAGCAGTTTATCAGGGGGGAACACTGAAGCTTTCTTT
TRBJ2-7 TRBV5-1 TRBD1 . CASSRDSQSEQYF TGCGCCAGCAGCCGGGACAGTCAATCCGAGCAGTACTTC
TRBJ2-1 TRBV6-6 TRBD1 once CASSYAAGDSSNQQFF TGTGCCAGCAGTTACGCAGCTGGGGACAGTTCAAATCAGCAGTTCTTC
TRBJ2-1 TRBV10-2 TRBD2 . CASSVTSDEQFF TGCGCCAGCAGCGTGACTAGCGATGAGCAGTTCTTC
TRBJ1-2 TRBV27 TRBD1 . CASSSLGGGYTF TGTGCCAGCAGTTCCCTAGGGGGCGGCTACACCTTC
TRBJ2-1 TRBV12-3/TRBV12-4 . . CASKAGSYNEQFF TGTGCCAGCAAGGCAGGGTCCTACAATGAGCAGTTCTTC
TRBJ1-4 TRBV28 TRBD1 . CASSLWAGQDNEKLFF TGTGCCAGCAGTTTATGGGCGGGACAGGACAATGAAAAACTGTTTTTT
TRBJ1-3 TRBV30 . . CAWGLYSGNTIYF TGTGCCTGGGGACTGTACTCTGGAAACACCATATATTTT
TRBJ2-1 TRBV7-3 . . CASSTTLRQDLDNEQFF TGTGCCAGCAGCACAACCCTCAGACAGGACCTCGACAATGAGCAGTTCTTC
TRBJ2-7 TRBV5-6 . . CASSLGQSYEQYF TGTGCCAGCAGCTTGGGGCAATCCTACGAGCAGTACTTC
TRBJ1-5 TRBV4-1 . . CASSQDSGRIQPQHF TGCGCCAGCAGCCAAGATTCAGGGCGGATTCAGCCCCAGCATTTT
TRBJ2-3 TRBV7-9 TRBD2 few CASSLALAGGTDTQYF TGTGCCAGCAGCTTAGCACTAGCGGGGGGCACAGATACGCAGTATTTT
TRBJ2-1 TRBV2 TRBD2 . CASSDLAGTYNEQFF TGTGCCAGCAGTGATTTAGCGGGCACCTACAATGAGCAGTTCTTC
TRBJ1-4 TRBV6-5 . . CASSSWGETNEKLFF TGTGCCAGCAGTTCATGGGGGGAAACTAATGAAAAACTGTTTTTT
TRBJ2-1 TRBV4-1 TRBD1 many CASSQETGGYNEQFF TGCGCCAGCAGCCAAGAGACAGGGGGCTACAATGAGCAGTTCTTC
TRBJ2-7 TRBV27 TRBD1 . CASSLLNPGQGASEQYF TGTGCCAGCAGTTTACTGAATCCGGGACAGGGGGCGTCCGAGCAGTACTTC
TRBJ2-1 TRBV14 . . CASSRYQAGEQFF TGTGCCAGCAGCCGGTACCAGGCCGGTGAGCAGTTCTTC
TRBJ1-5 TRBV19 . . CASTGENQPQHF TGTGCCAGTACCGGAGAAAATCAGCCCCAGCATTTT
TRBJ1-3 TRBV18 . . CASSPFSLGNTIYF TGTGCCAGCTCTCCTTTTAGTCTCGGAAACACCATATATTTT
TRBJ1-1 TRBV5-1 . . CASSSRQLNTEAFF TGCGCCAGCAGCAGTCGACAGTTGAACACTGAAGCTTTCTTT
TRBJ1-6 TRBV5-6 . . CASSSGGMGSPLHF TGTGCCAGCAGTTCCGGGGGGATGGGTTCACCCCTCCACTTT
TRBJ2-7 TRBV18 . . CASSPIGQVYEQYF TGTGCCAGCTCACCAATCGGTCAGGTCTACGAGCAGTACTTC
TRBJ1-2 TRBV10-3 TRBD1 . CAVQAGTGVYGYTF TGTGCCGTTCAAGCCGGGACAGGGGTCTATGGCTACACCTTC
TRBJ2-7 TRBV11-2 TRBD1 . CASSFETGSSYEQYF TGTGCCAGCAGCTTCGAGACAGGGAGCTCCTACGAGCAGTACTTC